This T cell receptor (beta chain) was identified during a study of metastatic and nonmetastatic thyroid tumors. Study observations and caveats: Malignant thyroid tumors reportedly had TCR beta diversity that was significantly higher than in benign nodules, in blood and tumor.

In germline, CDR1 is SQVTM, CDR2 ANQGSEA. This CDR3 contains 13 residues. Between the trimmed V and J ends, which lost 7 bases and 5 bases, there was a span of 17 bases. At least ten counts were recorded for this clone. What it binds is not known. TCRdb re-called the PCR reads through MiXCR. The data show almost 35,000 clones, with roughly 15% seen just once and around 3.7% held by the top ten. Thyroid surgery was preceded by no treatment in any patient. This chain joins TRBV29-1 and TRBJ2-5; D is perhaps TRBD2 (6 bases). The clonotype originates from a female donor with papillary thyroid cancer or a benign thyroid nodule (not recorded which). Some clones in this sample may be carry-over from other donors' samples. Material: blood. CDR3 bases: TGCAGCGGGGTCCTACTAGCTTGGGAGACCCAGTACTTC. This codes for CSGVLLAWETQYF.